The clone carrying this T cell receptor beta chain showed up just a few times. The antigen remains unidentified. V lost 0 bases and J lost 6, with 12 bases in between. The CDR3 is made up of 15 amino acids. Looked up from germline, CDR1 is LGHNA and CDR2 is YSLEER. This entry comes from a study of blood T cells in healthy people across ages. Then a second PCR, running about 6 to 12 cycles, was carried out with a sample-barcoded 5' primer and a J-beta primer mix. Samples each returned at least 2.5 million CDR3-containing paired-end reads. TCRdb redid the calling of the 5' RACE reads with MiXCR, one entry per CDR3 protein. The sample comprises around 1.5 million distinct CDR3 sequences, around 59% of which are singletons, and about 6.7% rests with the top ten. Overall study results and limits: A greater number of naive CD4+ cells and higher diversity distinguished long-lived donors from aged donors.

The receptor was derived from a man between 18 and 35 years old in good health. Sequenced material: blood. The chain uses TRBV4-3 and TRBJ2-1; tentative D call: TRBD2 (5 bases). For the CDR3, the DNA is TGCGCCAGCAGCCAAGAGTGGCGGCTAGCCAATGAGCAGTTCTTC. The encoded protein is CASSQEWRLANEQFF.